Below are 23 T cell receptor beta chains sequenced from a single sample in a study of shared clonotypes between healthy human individuals. TCRdb keeps only in-frame clones here, not all; method: immunoSEQ multiplex PCR. The sample lists about 560,000 clones; around 76% were seen once. Sequenced material: PBMCs. These receptor sequences come from a woman aged 40 to 50 in good health. Some clones in this sample may be carry-over from other donors' samples.

The V and J genes are TRBV25-1 and TRBJ2-4, with D possibly matching TRBD2 (6 bases). CDR3 length: 15 residues. The V end was cut by 1 base, the J end by 11 bases, with 18 bases between. Germline CDR1 reads MGHDK; CDR2 reads SYGVNS. The CDR3: CASSESGGAESLQYF. DNA of the CDR3: TGTGCCAGCAGTGAATCCGGAGGGGCCGAAAGCCTTCAGTACTTC. The variable domain in full, with the rest retrieved from reference TRBV25-1 and TRBJ2-4, is EADIYQTPRYLVIGTGKKITLECSQTMGHDKMYWYQQDPGMELHLIHYSYGVNSTEKGDLSSESTVSRIRTEHFPLTLESARPSHTSQYLCASSESGGAESLQYFGAGTRLSVL.

This clone turned up a few times. The chain links TRBV4-2 to TRBJ2-7; D is unclear. Trimming removed 0 bases at V and 3 bases at J, with 12 bases between. CDR3 length: 15 residues. Germline assignment: CDR1 LGHNA and CDR2 YNFKEQ. The chain's CDR3 is CASSQDPTPLYEQYF. The CDR3 DNA follows: TGTGCCAGCAGCCAAGACCCCACCCCCCTCTACGAGCAGTACTTC.

This chain connects TRBV18 to TRBJ1-2; D is perhaps TRBD1 (5 bases). This CDR3 region has 14 residues. Deletions cut 6 bases from V and 2 bases from J, with 13 bases between. Germline CDR1 reads KGHSH; CDR2 reads LQKENI. The CDR3 nucleotides are TGTGCCAGCTCTCCGGACATGGGGAACTATGGCTACACCTTC. Its translation is CASSPDMGNYGYTF.

The chain combines TRBV5-4 with TRBJ2-5; D is unresolved. V shed 4 bases and J shed 5 bases, with 6 bases lying between them. This CDR3 has 11 amino acids. Looked up from germline, CDR1 is SGHNT and CDR2 is YYREEE (reference sequence). This CDR3 reads CASSRSETQYF. For the CDR3, the DNA is TGTGCCAGCAGCCGGTCGGAGACCCAGTACTTC.

This clone was detected a few times. V is TRBV7-9 and J is TRBJ2-3; D assignment may be TRBD1 or TRBD2 (5 bases each). Germline CDR1 and CDR2: SEHNR and FQNEAQ (reference sequence). The CDR3 totals 12 residues. Trimming cost V 7 bases and J 1 base, with 6 bases left between them. Here the CDR3 DNA reads TGTGCCAGCATGGGGGGCACAGATACGCAGTATTTT. This sequence encodes CASMGGTDTQYF.

The chain carries TRBV4-1 and TRBJ1-2, with D perhaps TRBD1 (5 bases). The CDR3 is 14 amino acids. V was pared by 4 bases and J by 4 bases, with 13 bases between. The germline V gene has CDR1 MGHRA and CDR2 YSYEKL. In DNA, the CDR3 is TGCGCCAGCAGCCCGACGACAGCAACCTATGGCTACACCTTC. Protein: CASSPTTATYGYTF.

The genes are TRBV5-1 and TRBJ1-1; TRBD1 agrees at 12 bases. The J segment lost 6 bases and the V segment lost 2 bases, leaving 2 bases of the junction unmatched. The V gene's germline CDR1 is SGHRS and CDR2 YFSETQ. The CDR3 is made up of 14 amino acids. This CDR3 reads CASSFGTGGAEAFF. Here the CDR3 DNA reads TGCGCCAGCAGCTTCGGGACAGGGGGCGCTGAAGCTTTCTTT.

Concerning this clone: This may stem from a read error, because a much larger clone lies one nucleotide away. CDR3 DNA sequence: TGTGCCAGCAGCTCCCAGGGGAACACTGAAGCTTTCTTT. Protein: CASSSQGNTEAFF. The V and J genes are TRBV7-4 and TRBJ1-1, with D tentatively TRBD1 (5 bases). This CDR3 contains 13 residues. Germline loops: CDR1 SGHVT, CDR2 SQSDAQ. The V and J ends lost 4 bases and 1 base respectively, with 7 bases between them.

As DNA, the CDR3 is TGTGCCAGCAGCCCCCAGGGGGGGATTCAGTACTTC. Protein product: CASSPQGGIQYF. The chain combines TRBV2 with TRBJ2-4; D may be TRBD1 or TRBD2 (7 bases each). This CDR3 contains 12 residues. Germline loops: CDR1 SNHLY, CDR2 FYNNEI. Trimming cost V 6 bases and J 10 bases, with 13 bases left between them. The variable domain in full, completed from reference TRBV2 and TRBJ2-4, reads EPEVTQTPSHQVTQMGQEVILRCVPISNHLYFYWYRQILGQKVEFLVSFYNNEISEKSEIFDDQFSVERPDGSNFTLKIRSTKLEDSAMYFCASSPQGGIQYFGAGTRLSVL.

The chain carries TRBV7-2 and TRBJ2-3; D is unresolved. The V and J ends lost 5 bases and 0 bases respectively, with 9 bases between them. The CDR3 loop spans 14 amino acids. In germline, CDR1 is SGHTA, CDR2 FQGNSA. CDR3 DNA: TGTGCCAGCAGCGGTAGCCTTAGCACAGATACGCAGTATTTT. This codes for CASSGSLSTDTQYF.

The chain is built from TRBV18 and TRBJ2-5; TRBD2 agrees at 8 bases. Germline trimming cut 3 bases from V and 3 bases from J; bases unmatched to any gene: 3. This CDR3 region has 14 residues. CDR1 and CDR2 from the germline V gene are KGHSH and LQKENI. This chain's CDR3 is CASSPQTSEETQYF. CDR3 nucleotide sequence: TGTGCCAGCTCACCGCAGACTAGCGAAGAGACCCAGTACTTC. The full variable domain, rest sourced from reference TRBV18 and TRBJ2-5, is NAGVMQNPRHLVRRRGQEARLRCSPMKGHSHVYWYRQLPEEGLKFMVYLQKENIIDESGMPKERFSAEFPKEGPSILRIQQVVRGDSAAYFCASSPQTSEETQYFGPGTRLLVL.

The rearrangement links TRBV4-1 to TRBJ1-2, with TRBD1 matching 9 bases. This CDR3 contains 14 residues. Germline trimming cut 1 base from V and 6 bases from J; bases unmatched to any gene: 3. The germline CDR1 and CDR2 sequences are MGHRA and YSYEKL. This CDR3 is CASSQAGQGHGYTF. The CDR3 nucleotides read TGCGCCAGCAGCCAAGCGGGACAGGGACATGGCTACACCTTC.

V and J are TRBV4-1 and TRBJ1-5, with TRBD1 as a possible D gene (6 bases). The V gene lost 1 base and the J gene lost 7 bases, with 14 bases spanning the gap. The CDR3 totals 15 residues. Per the germline V gene, CDR1 is MGHRA and CDR2 is YSYEKL. CDR3 sequence: CASSQAQGLGQPQHF. CDR3 DNA sequence: TGCGCCAGCAGCCAAGCGCAGGGGCTCGGACAGCCCCAGCATTTT.

Worth noting for this clone: The missing conserved phenylalanine or tryptophan at the end of this CDR3 makes a read error likely. The CDR3 spells CASSLKRVTEAFL. For the CDR3, the DNA is TGTGCCAGCAGCTTGAAGAGGGTAACTGAAGCTTTCCTT. The chain is built from TRBV5-6 and TRBJ1-1; D call uncertain. The germline CDR1 and CDR2 sequences are SGHDT and YYEEEE. With 1 base removed from V and 5 bases from J, the gap between germline ends came to 9 bases. The CDR3 has 13 residues.

The rearrangement links TRBV10-3 to TRBJ2-1, with 9 nucleotides matching TRBD2. The germline CDR1 and CDR2 sequences are ENHRY and SYGVKD. This CDR3 is built from 15 residues. V shed 4 bases, J shed 5 bases, and the junction held 6 bases outside the gene matches. Here the CDR3 reads CAISVGGRADNEQFF. CDR3 nucleotide sequence: TGTGCCATCAGTGTCGGCGGGAGGGCCGACAATGAGCAGTTCTTC.

The chain is built from TRBV21-1 and TRBJ1-2. TRBV21-1 corresponds to a pseudogene. The CDR3 has 15 residues. The CDR3 DNA reads TGTGCCAGCAGCAAAGGGGAACCGAACGACTATGGCTACACCTTC. This codes for CASSKGEPNDYGYTF.

The CDR3 sequence: CASTRDRVGVGYGYTF. CDR3 bases: TGTGCCAGCACCCGGGACAGGGTAGGGGTGGGCTATGGCTACACCTTC. The V call is TRBV2, the J call TRBJ1-2; TRBD1 matches 9 bases. This CDR3 spans 16 amino acids. Germline V gives CDR1 SNHLY, CDR2 FYNNEI. V shed 7 bases and J 4 bases; nucleotides not matched to a gene: 13.

This clone was seen a single time. J is TRBJ1-2 and V is TRBV28; a possible D gene is TRBD1 (5 bases). V was cut by 2 bases and J by 7 bases, with 14 bases left in between. The CDR3 loop spans 14 amino acids. Germline loops: CDR1 MDHEN, CDR2 SYDVKM. DNA for the CDR3: TGTGCCAGCAGTTTAATAGGGGTGGAGCGTGGCTACACCTTC. Protein product: CASSLIGVERGYTF.

The chain links TRBV27 to TRBJ2-1; possible D gene TRBD2, 5 bases. Trimming shortened V by 2 bases and J by 5 bases, and 16 bases separated the two germline ends. Germline values: CDR1 MNHEY, CDR2 SMNVEV (reference sequence). The CDR3 spans 16 residues. The CDR3 loop is CASSLTPYPGNNEQFF. DNA for the CDR3: TGTGCCAGCAGTTTAACCCCCTATCCGGGAAACAATGAGCAGTTCTTC.

The chain uses TRBV12-5 and TRBJ1-4; D unclear. The CDR3 spans 15 residues. The germline CDR1 and CDR2 sequences are LGHNT and FRNRAP. The V and J ends lost 6 bases and 0 bases respectively, with 11 bases between them. CDR3 in DNA: TGTGCTAGTGGCCGACCACGTGCAACTAATGAAAAACTGTTTTTT. Translated, it gives CASGRPRATNEKLFF.

This clone was picked up one time. The J gene is TRBJ1-2, the V gene TRBV27; D uncertain. The CDR3 length is 13 residues. Germline CDR1 MNHEY, CDR2 SMNVEV (reference sequence). Between the trimmed V and J ends, which lost 7 bases and 6 bases, there was a span of 15 bases. The CDR3, as DNA: TGTGCCAGCACTCCCAGACTGGCAGATGGCTACACCTTC. Protein product: CASTPRLADGYTF.

This clone was seen a single time. V is TRBV19 and J is TRBJ2-6; 9 positions agree with TRBD1. V lost 5 bases and J lost 3; bases outside the gene matches: 8. The germline CDR1 and CDR2 sequences are LNHDA and SQIVND (reference sequence). The CDR3 length is 17 residues. For the CDR3, the DNA is TGTGCCAGTAGTGCCCGGGGACAGGGCTTTGGGGCCAACGTCCTGACTTTC. Its protein is CASSARGQGFGANVLTF. Using reference TRBV19 and TRBJ2-6 for the parts outside the CDR3, the full variable domain is DGGITQSPKYLFRKEGQNVTLSCEQNLNHDAMYWYRQDPGQGLRLIYYSQIVNDFQKGDIAEGYSVSREKKESFPLTVTSAQKNPTAFYLCASSARGQGFGANVLTFGAGSRLTVL.

This CDR3 reads CASSPLTGPDEQYF. The CDR3 DNA is TGTGCCAGCAGCCCCCTCACAGGGCCCGACGAGCAGTACTTC. The chain carries TRBV9 and TRBJ2-5, with D tentatively TRBD1 (6 bases). The closer fit of TRBJ2-7 to the DNA end suggests the J call may be wrong. The CDR3 is 14 amino acids. Germline V lookup: CDR1 SGDLS, CDR2 YYNGEE.